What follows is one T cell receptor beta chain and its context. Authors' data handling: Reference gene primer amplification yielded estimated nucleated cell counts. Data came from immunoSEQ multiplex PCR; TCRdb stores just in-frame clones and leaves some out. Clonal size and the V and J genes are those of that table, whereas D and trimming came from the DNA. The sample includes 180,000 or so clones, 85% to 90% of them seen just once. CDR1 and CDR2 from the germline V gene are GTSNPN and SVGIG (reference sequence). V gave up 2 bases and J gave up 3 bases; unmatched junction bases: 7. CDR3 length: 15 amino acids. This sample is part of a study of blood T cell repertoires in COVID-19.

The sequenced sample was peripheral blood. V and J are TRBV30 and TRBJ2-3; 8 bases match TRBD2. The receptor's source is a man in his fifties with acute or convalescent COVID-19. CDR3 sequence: CAWSFGAGVTDTQYF. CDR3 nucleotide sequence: TGTGCCTGGAGTTTCGGAGCGGGGGTTACAGATACGCAGTATTTT.